This T cell receptor beta chain was identified during a study of neurological immune-mediated disorders. Regarding the study as a whole: In multiple sclerosis patients, the repertoire cluster was unrelated to clinical or MRI findings. Because no CDR3 amino acid sequences were shared across subjects by expanded clones, private repertoires were suggested in all groups.

This clonotype was seen at least ten times. What it binds is not known. 5'RACE with 10-nucleotide random UMIs generated the cDNA. MiXCR, applied by TCRdb to the 5' RACE reads, yields one record per CDR3 protein. The sample records tens of thousands of distinct CDR3 sequences, 3.3% being singletons. The receptor comes from a woman in her 30s with multiple sclerosis. The sequenced sample consisted of PBMCs.

For the CDR3, the DNA is TGTGCCAGCAGTTACGTGGACAGAACTGAAGCTTTCTTT. Translation gives CASSYVDRTEAFF. The chain joins TRBV6-5 to TRBJ1-1, with a tentative D call TRBD1 (6 bases). Germline V gene data show CDR1 as MNHEY and CDR2 as SVGAGI. The V and J ends lost 2 bases and 5 bases respectively, with 9 bases between them. The CDR3 has 13 amino acids.